This entry lists 25 T cell receptor beta chains sequenced from one sample in a study of T cells after somatic rescue of genetic block. The table came from immunoSEQ multiplex PCR; TCRdb's copy has only in-frame clones and leaves some out. Of 14,000 to 15,000 clones listed, roughly 70% are singletons. Sequenced input: peripheral blood mononuclear cells (PBMCs). All receptors come from a man between 18 and 29 years old.

V and J are TRBV19 and TRBJ2-7; 7 bases line up with TRBD1. Germline assignment: CDR1 LNHDA and CDR2 SQIVND (reference sequence). CDR3 length: 14 amino acids. V was pared by 6 bases and J by 1 base, with 6 bases of the junction left unmatched. CDR3 in amino acids: CASRDSRGSYEQYF. CDR3 nucleotide sequence: TGTGCCAGTAGGGATAGCAGGGGGTCCTACGAGCAGTACTTC.

The V call is TRBV10-2, the J call TRBJ2-5; 10 bases agree with TRBD2. The germline V gene has CDR1 WSHSY and CDR2 SAAADI. CDR3 length equals 19 residues. V lost 10 bases and J lost 2; bases outside the gene matches: 22. CDR3 coding DNA: TGCGCCACGGTCCACGCTCGGGGTAGCGGGAGGTTTTCTCAAGAGACCCAGTACTTC. This sequence encodes CATVHARGSGRFSQETQYF.

The chain is built from TRBV19 and TRBJ2-7; 8 bases are a match to TRBD1. The length of the CDR3 is 15 residues. J gave up 0 bases and V 1 base, and 2 bases lay outside the gene matches. Germline values: CDR1 LNHDA, CDR2 SQIVND (reference sequence). DNA for the CDR3: TGTGCCAGTAGTATAGGACAGGGGTTCTCCTACGAGCAGTACTTC. Its translation is CASSIGQGFSYEQYF.

The chain couples TRBV6-5 to TRBJ2-5, with 13 positions matching TRBD2. The germline V gene has CDR1 MNHEY and CDR2 SVGAGI. There are 15 residues in the CDR3. J was trimmed by 2 bases and V by 5 bases; bases with no gene match: 2. CDR3 in amino acids: CASSRLAGGQETQYF. DNA of the CDR3: TGTGCCAGCAGTCGACTAGCGGGAGGTCAAGAGACCCAGTACTTC.

The V and J genes are TRBV4-1 and TRBJ2-3; D gene ambiguous. The CDR3 has 14 amino acids. Trimming took off 0 bases at V and 3 bases at J, with 7 bases between the two ends. Germline V gene data show CDR1 as MGHRA and CDR2 as YSYEKL. CDR3 sequence: CASSQETGTDTQYF. The CDR3 DNA reads as TGCGCCAGCAGCCAAGAAACCGGGACAGATACGCAGTATTTT.

V is TRBV6-1 and J is TRBJ2-2; 8 bases are shared with TRBD1. Germline V CDR1 and CDR2: MNHNS, SASEGT. V gave up 6 bases and J gave up 0 bases; unmatched junction bases: 3. The CDR3 spans 15 residues. CDR3 loop: CASRSGQANTGELFF. Here the CDR3 DNA reads TGTGCCAGCAGGTCGGGACAGGCGAACACCGGGGAGCTGTTTTTT.

The gene calls are TRBV5-1 and TRBJ2-1, with no clear D. CDR3 length equals 16 residues. CDR1 SGHRS and CDR2 YFSETQ come from the germline V gene. Trimming left V 3 bases short and J 7 bases short, with 20 bases between. The CDR3 DNA follows: TGCGCCAGCAGCTCGATTCAGGTGAACCTAGGGAATGAGCAGTTCTTC. Its protein product is CASSSIQVNLGNEQFF.

By share of the sample, this clone is medium-sized (0.01 to 0.1%). The chain uses TRBV4-1 and TRBJ2-1; 12 bases fit TRBD2. The CDR3 runs 22 residues. CDR1 and CDR2 (germline): MGHRA, YSYEKL. With V trimmed by 4 bases and J by 6 bases, 25 bases remained unmatched. CDR3 in amino acids: CASSPPEGGLAGTGGMPNEQFF. In DNA, the CDR3 is TGCGCCAGCAGCCCCCCAGAGGGCGGACTAGCGGGAACCGGAGGGATGCCCAATGAGCAGTTCTTC.

This clone was detected once. The chain joins TRBV27 to TRBJ2-7, with D perhaps assigned TRBD1 or TRBD2 (5 bases each). Germline CDR1 is MNHEY and CDR2 is SMNVEV (reference sequence). The V end lost 6 bases, the J end lost 2 bases, and 11 bases lay between the germline ends. The CDR3 is 13 amino acids. This CDR3 is CASSRDLPYEQYF. The DNA of the CDR3 is TGTGCCAGCAGCAGGGACCTCCCCTACGAGCAGTACTTC.

This clone was seen once. The chain couples TRBV6-5 to TRBJ1-1; D uncertain. CDR3 length equals 12 residues. Germline lookup yields CDR1 MNHEY and CDR2 SVGAGI. V was shortened by 5 bases and J by 4 bases, with 8 bases between the two germline ends. The CDR3, as DNA: TGTGCCAGCAGTGTGATCGGCACTGAAGCTTTCTTT. This gives the protein CASSVIGTEAFF.

The chain joins TRBV28 to TRBJ2-3; 11 bases are a match to TRBD1. Trimming took 5 bases from V and 2 from J; bases not matched to a gene: 6. CDR1 is MDHEN and CDR2 is SYDVKM in the germline V gene. The CDR3 runs 16 residues. CDR3 bases: TGTGCCAGCAGTCCAGGACAGGGGGCGACCACAGATACGCAGTATTTT. Its protein product is CASSPGQGATTDTQYF.

The rearrangement joins TRBV5-1 to TRBJ2-7; D might be TRBD1 or TRBD2, each matching 6 bases. The germline V and J ends were trimmed by 6 bases and 1 base, with 14 bases remaining between them. The CDR3 is 14 amino acids. Germline values: CDR1 SGHRS, CDR2 YFSETQ. This chain's CDR3 is CASTSIGGSYEQYF. The CDR3 nucleotides are TGCGCCAGCACCTCGATAGGGGGGTCCTACGAGCAGTACTTC.

This clone was seen a handful of times. This chain links TRBV6-5 with TRBJ1-1; 7 bases agree with TRBD1. The V gene's germline CDR1 is MNHEY and CDR2 SVGAGI. The ends lost 6 bases at V and 3 bases at J; junction bases unmatched: 7. This CDR3 comprises 14 residues. DNA of the CDR3: TGTGCCAGCAGGCCCGGACAGGTAGACACTGAAGCTTTCTTT. Encoded protein: CASRPGQVDTEAFF.

V usage is TRBV6-6 and J usage is TRBJ1-2, with unresolved D. The CDR3 is 14 residues long. In germline, CDR1 is MNHNY, CDR2 SVGAGI (reference sequence). V lost 6 bases and J 6 bases, leaving 17 bases between the germline ends. CDR3 region: CASSPERGKDGYTF. The CDR3 nucleotides read TGTGCCAGCAGCCCCGAGCGGGGAAAGGATGGCTACACCTTC.

The chain combines TRBV4-1 with TRBJ1-6, with 9 bases identical to TRBD1. The CDR3 runs to 16 residues. V trimming: 0 bases; J trimming: 10 bases; junction bases outside the gene matches: 7. Germline loops: CDR1 MGHRA, CDR2 YSYEKL. CDR3 bases: TGCGCCAGCAGCCAAGATCGGGGACAGGGCCTATCACCCCTCCACTTT. Amino acids: CASSQDRGQGLSPLHF.

The chain carries TRBV5-1 and TRBJ2-1; 15 bases match TRBD2. This CDR3 spans 16 amino acids. V shed 3 bases and J 6 bases; nucleotides not matched to a gene: 4. CDR1 is SGHRS and CDR2 is YFSETQ in the germline V gene. The CDR3 DNA sequence: TGCGCCAGCAGCTCGGGACTAGCGGGGGGATTCAATGAGCAGTTCTTC. Translating it yields CASSSGLAGGFNEQFF. Full variable domain (outside the CDR3, taken from reference TRBV5-1 and TRBJ2-1): KAGVTQTPRYLIKTRGQQVTLSCSPISGHRSVSWYQQTPGQGLQFLFEYFSETQRNKGNFPGRFSGRQFSNSRSEMNVSTLELGDSALYLCASSSGLAGGFNEQFFGPGTRLTVL.

The CDR3, as DNA: TGTGCCAGCAGTTATCCAGGGAGGGACACCGGGGAGCTGTTTTTT. Translation: CASSYPGRDTGELFF. The V gene is TRBV2, the J gene TRBJ2-2, with TRBD2 matching over 7 bases. The CDR3 consists of 15 residues. Germline V gene sequence: CDR1 SNHLY, CDR2 FYNNEI. V lost 5 bases, J lost 3 bases, and 6 bases stayed unmatched.

The sample holds one count of this clone. The V gene is TRBV7-9, the J gene TRBJ1-4; unclear D gene. Per the germline V gene, CDR1 is SEHNR and CDR2 is FQNEAQ (reference sequence). V lost 3 bases and J 4 bases, leaving 3 bases between the germline ends. The CDR3 sequence is 12 residues long. Written as DNA, the CDR3 is TGTGCCAGCAGCTTCGGTAATGAAAAACTGTTTTTT. This gives the protein CASSFGNEKLFF.

The gene calls are TRBV14 and TRBJ2-7; D might be TRBD2 (5 bases). The germline V and J ends were trimmed by 1 base and 3 bases, with 10 bases remaining between them. Germline V gene sequence: CDR1 SGHDN, CDR2 FVKESK. The CDR3 sequence is 14 residues long. The CDR3 sequence is CASSQALTSYEQYF. As DNA, the CDR3 is TGTGCCAGCAGCCAAGCCTTAACTAGCTACGAGCAGTACTTC.

The chain is built from TRBV28 and TRBJ2-5; 8 bases match TRBD2. The CDR3 has 16 residues. The V gene's germline CDR1 is MDHEN and CDR2 SYDVKM. V dropped 4 bases and J dropped 3; count of bases not matched to a gene: 10. The CDR3 DNA sequence: TGTGCCAGCAGTTACCTCCGGAGCGGGGGCGAAGAGACCCAGTACTTC. The encoded protein is CASSYLRSGGEETQYF.

This clone was counted a few times. The V and J genes are TRBV9 and TRBJ1-5; D not resolved. CDR1 is SGDLS, CDR2 YYNGEE, per germline. The CDR3 loop spans 14 amino acids. Trimming cost V 4 bases and J 3 bases, with 11 bases left between them. The CDR3 coding sequence is TGTGCCAGCAGCCCCCTCGAGCACAATCAGCCCCAGCATTTT. It translates to CASSPLEHNQPQHF.

This sequence joins TRBV5-1 and TRBJ2-5; a weak D match, TRBD1 (6 bases). CDR3 length: 16 amino acids. V dropped 0 bases and J dropped 1 base, with 13 bases sitting between them. Germline V gene sequence: CDR1 SGHRS, CDR2 YFSETQ. The CDR3 DNA is TGCGCCAGCAGCTTGGCCCTAACAGGGAGCCAAGAGACCCAGTACTTC. This translates into CASSLALTGSQETQYF.

The chain has TRBV10-3 and TRBJ2-7, with 11 bases identical to TRBD2. This CDR3 spans 15 amino acids. Germline trimming cut 3 bases from V and 1 base from J; bases unmatched to any gene: 2. Germline V gene data show CDR1 as ENHRY and CDR2 as SYGVKD. The CDR3 DNA reads as TGTGCCATCAGTGACGGGACTAGCGGATCCTACGAGCAGTACTTC. Translation: CAISDGTSGSYEQYF.

The chain employs TRBV5-1 and TRBJ2-7; D call uncertain. V was pared by 4 bases and J by 6 bases, with 11 bases between. The V gene's germline CDR1 is SGHRS and CDR2 YFSETQ. This CDR3 has 12 residues. The CDR3 is CASSPLRGEQYF. CDR3 nucleotides: TGCGCCAGCAGCCCGCTACGAGGCGAGCAGTACTTC. Variable domain in full (rest from reference TRBV5-1 and TRBJ2-7): KAGVTQTPRYLIKTRGQQVTLSCSPISGHRSVSWYQQTPGQGLQFLFEYFSETQRNKGNFPGRFSGRQFSNSRSEMNVSTLELGDSALYLCASSPLRGEQYFGPGTRLTVT.

The chain has TRBV7-2 and TRBJ2-7; D unclear. This CDR3 comprises 12 residues. Per the germline V gene, CDR1 is SGHTA and CDR2 is FQGNSA. V dropped 5 bases and J dropped 9 bases, with 14 bases sitting between them. CDR3 protein: CASSLPHSGQYF. The CDR3 DNA is TGTGCCAGCAGCCTACCCCACAGTGGGCAGTACTTC.